Reported below is one T cell receptor (beta chain). These data come from a study of blood T cell repertoires in COVID-19. Across the whole study: T cells, B-cell-depleted T cells, or PBMCs supplied cDNA or gDNA.

The CDR3 is made up of 16 amino acids. V was shortened by 4 bases and J by 6 bases, with 20 bases between the two germline ends. Germline V gives CDR1 SGHNT, CDR2 YYREEE (reference sequence). Authors' analysis steps: Using reference gene primer amplification, nucleated cell counts were estimated. Using immunoSEQ multiplex PCR, the repertoire was profiled, and TCRdb retains in-frame clones only, with some absent. That table gives V, J and clone size, and the DNA gave D and trimming. The data contain 90,000 to 110,000 clones, less than 85% of them singletons. J is TRBJ2-1 and V is TRBV5-4; TRBD2 might be the D (7 bases). The sequence was obtained from a human donor in a cohort sampled during active or convalescent COVID-19. The specimen sequenced was peripheral blood. The CDR3 sequence is CASSRDVGGAINEQFF. In nucleotides, the CDR3 is TGTGCCAGCAGCCGTGATGTTGGGGGGGCGATCAATGAGCAGTTCTTC.